The 25 T cell receptor beta chains reported below all come from one sample, sequenced in a study of T-cell reconstitution after alpha-beta-depleted transplantation in children. A library of TCRbeta sequences, prepared with unique molecular identifiers, was generated. TCRdb reprocessed the PCR reads via MiXCR and lists one record per CDR3 protein. The sample consists of roughly 66,000 distinct CDR3 sequences, roughly 4.5% of them appearing once. The specimen was PBMCs, mostly from graft donor cells, collected 180 days after TCRalphabeta/CD19-depleted stem cell transplant. These receptors came from a boy in the first two years of life who had a stem cell transplant for acute myeloid leukemia, so the T cells may come from the graft donor.

This clonotype was counted many times. V is TRBV2 and J is TRBJ2-1, with a weak D call TRBD1 (6 bases). This CDR3 has 15 amino acids. V lost 6 bases to trimming and J lost 0 bases, with 12 bases between them. Germline CDR1 SNHLY, CDR2 FYNNEI. CDR3 amino acids: CASSLDRSSYNEQFF. Here the CDR3 DNA reads TGTGCCAGCAGCTTGGACAGAAGCTCCTACAATGAGCAGTTCTTC.

This clonotype was seen repeatedly, ten times or more. This rearrangement joins TRBV28 to TRBJ2-5, with D possibly being TRBD1 or TRBD2 (6 bases each). The CDR3 runs to 16 residues. V was pared by 4 bases and J by 5 bases, with 20 bases between. Germline CDR1 is MDHEN and CDR2 is SYDVKM. The CDR3 region is CASSSLLPGAQETQYF. In DNA, the CDR3 is TGTGCCAGCAGTTCTCTTCTCCCGGGGGCGCAGGAGACCCAGTACTTC.

The table lists this clonotype with a count of one. V is TRBV12-3 or TRBV12-4 and J is TRBJ1-1; D is unclear. The CDR3 spans 12 residues. CDR3 in amino acids: CVSTALNTEAFF. The CDR3 DNA sequence: TGTGTCAGTACCGCCCTGAACACTGAAGCTTTCTTT.

This clonotype was detected many times. This rearrangement joins TRBV5-1 to TRBJ2-6; no firm D call. CDR1 is SGHRS, CDR2 YFSETQ, per germline. V was shortened by 3 bases and J by 0 bases, with 7 bases between the two germline ends. The CDR3 contains 15 residues. The CDR3 sequence is CASSSGFSGANVLTF. The CDR3 DNA sequence: TGCGCCAGCAGCTCCGGATTCTCTGGGGCCAACGTCCTGACTTTC.

The chain couples TRBV27 to TRBJ2-3; 7 bases agree with TRBD1. With 5 bases clipped from V and 4 bases from J, the junction kept 12 bases outside the gene matches. The CDR3 covers 16 residues. The V gene's germline CDR1 is MNHEY and CDR2 SMNVEV (reference sequence). The CDR3 nucleotides are TGTGCCAGCAGTGTATACCGGGACAGCGGCCCAGATACGCAGTATTTT. Amino acid sequence: CASSVYRDSGPDTQYF.

This clonotype was found many times. V gene TRBV12-3 or TRBV12-4 combines with J gene TRBJ2-7; D uncertain. The V end was cut by 5 bases, the J end by 3 bases, with 8 bases between. CDR3 size: 12 residues. In DNA, the CDR3 is TGTGCCAGCAGTGTTAATGACTACGAGCAGTACTTC. Amino acids: CASSVNDYEQYF.

This clonotype was seen repeatedly, ten times or more. This chain uses TRBV20-1 with TRBJ1-5, with TRBD1 as a possible D gene (5 bases). Germline V CDR1 and CDR2: DFQATT, SNEGSKA (reference sequence). Trimming left V 5 bases short and J 9 bases short, with 17 bases between. The length of the CDR3 is 13 residues. The CDR3 DNA sequence: TGCAGTGCTCCCAGACAGCGCCAGGGGCCCCAGCATTTT. This translates into CSAPRQRQGPQHF.

This clonotype was counted at least ten times. The chain couples TRBV29-1 to TRBJ2-7; 7 bases agree with TRBD1. This CDR3 is 15 amino acids long. Losses at the gene ends were 1 base for V and 1 base for J; bases not matched to a gene: 7. CDR1 and CDR2 (germline): SQVTM, ANQGSEA. CDR3 amino acids: CSVEVVAGGSYEQYF. As DNA, the CDR3 is TGCAGCGTTGAAGTTGTAGCAGGGGGTTCCTACGAGCAGTACTTC.

This clonotype was counted many times. The chain links TRBV20-1 to TRBJ2-6; TRBD2 matches 7 bases. Trimming removed 3 bases from V and 3 bases from J; junction bases left unmatched: 2. Germline V lookup: CDR1 DFQATT, CDR2 SNEGSKA (reference sequence). The CDR3 extends over 14 amino acids. The CDR3 protein is CSARGGSGANVLTF. The DNA for the CDR3 is TGCAGTGCTAGGGGGGGGAGTGGGGCCAACGTCCTGACTTTC.

The chain uses TRBV19 and TRBJ1-4, with D perhaps matching TRBD1 (5 bases). The V gene's germline CDR1 is LNHDA and CDR2 SQIVND (reference sequence). This CDR3 spans 15 amino acids. The germline V and J ends were trimmed by 6 bases and 7 bases, with 18 bases remaining between them. CDR3 sequence: CASSQSSRVGEKLFF. The CDR3 DNA reads TGTGCCAGTAGCCAAAGTTCCAGGGTCGGTGAAAAACTGTTTTTT.

The sample holds many counts of this clonotype. The chain combines TRBV7-6 with TRBJ2-1; D may be TRBD2 (6 bases). Germline CDR1 reads SGHVS; CDR2 reads FNYEAQ. V lost 5 bases to trimming and J lost 7 bases, with 18 bases between them. CDR3 length: 15 amino acids. The CDR3: CASSIPGVGGNEQFF. CDR3 nucleotides: TGTGCCAGCAGCATCCCGGGGGTGGGCGGGAATGAGCAGTTCTTC.

Many counts were recorded for this clonotype. The rearrangement joins TRBV20-1 to TRBJ1-6; D not resolved. This CDR3 is 11 amino acids long. Germline V gene lookup returns CDR1 DFQATT and CDR2 SNEGSKA (reference sequence). V gave up 6 bases and J gave up 6 bases, with 6 bases separating them. The CDR3 DNA reads as TGCAGTGCAACGGCTAATTCACCCCTCCACTTT. Translation: CSATANSPLHF.

There are many counts of this clonotype. This chain links TRBV28 with TRBJ2-7; weak D call: TRBD2 (5 bases). Germline loops: CDR1 MDHEN, CDR2 SYDVKM. Trimming took off 6 bases at V and 9 bases at J, with 18 bases between the two ends. The CDR3 loop spans 13 amino acids. This CDR3 reads CASRAGRTSTQYV. The CDR3, as DNA: TGTGCCAGCAGGGCCGGACGGACTTCGACGCAGTACGTC.

Many counts were recorded for this clonotype. The rearrangement joins TRBV25-1 to TRBJ1-1; perhaps TRBD1 as D (5 bases). Germline V gene data show CDR1 as MGHDK and CDR2 as SYGVNS. The V end was cut by 1 base, the J end by 3 bases, with 12 bases between. This CDR3 spans 15 amino acids. CDR3 nucleotides: TGTGCCAGCAGTGAATTGGTTGAGGGGTACACTGAAGCTTTCTTT. Protein: CASSELVEGYTEAFF. Combining the CDR3 with reference TRBV25-1 and TRBJ1-1 gives the whole variable domain EADIYQTPRYLVIGTGKKITLECSQTMGHDKMYWYQQDPGMELHLIHYSYGVNSTEKGDLSSESTVSRIRTEHFPLTLESARPSHTSQYLCASSELVEGYTEAFFGQGTRLTVV.

This clonotype has ten or more counts. The V call is TRBV6-5, the J call TRBJ2-7; D is unclear. V was pared by 8 bases and J by 3 bases, with 14 bases between. CDR3 length: 13 residues. Germline loops: CDR1 MNHEY, CDR2 SVGAGI. The DNA for the CDR3 is TGTGCCAGCCGAGACCCCTTGCGCTACGAGCAGTACTTC. This translates into CASRDPLRYEQYF.

In its sample, this clonotype was seen many times. This chain links TRBV29-1 with TRBJ2-1; D ambiguous. Germline CDR1 is SQVTM and CDR2 is ANQGSEA. The length of the CDR3 is 15 residues. V was trimmed by 6 bases and J by 2 bases, leaving 17 bases between them. CDR3 in DNA: TGCAGCGTCGTTAAGACACGGAATCCCTACAATGAGCAGTTCTTC. As protein: CSVVKTRNPYNEQFF.

This clonotype was seen at least ten times. The rearrangement joins TRBV30 to TRBJ2-7; 9 bases line up with TRBD1. V lost 2 bases, J lost 6 bases, and 5 bases stayed unmatched. From germline, CDR1 is GTSNPN and CDR2 SVGIG (reference sequence). The CDR3 totals 13 residues. The CDR3 bases are TGTGCCTGGAGTAGGGACAGGGATACCGAGCAGTACTTC. Translated: CAWSRDRDTEQYF.

The table lists this clonotype with many counts. This chain connects TRBV12-3 or TRBV12-4 to TRBJ2-5; possible D gene TRBD1, 6 bases. V was trimmed by 5 bases and J by 2 bases, leaving 9 bases between them. The CDR3 runs to 13 residues. CDR3 nucleotide sequence: TGTGCCAGCAGTAACAGGGATCAAGAGACCCAGTACTTC. It translates to CASSNRDQETQYF.

The table lists this clonotype with many counts. This sequence joins TRBV5-1 and TRBJ2-7, with 8 bases aligning to TRBD1. From germline, CDR1 is SGHRS and CDR2 YFSETQ. After removal of 3 bases from V and 2 bases from J, the junction contained 10 bases not matched to a gene. The CDR3 spans 16 residues. The CDR3 nucleotides read TGCGCCAGCAGCTGGACCGGGACAGGCTTCACCTACGAGCAGTACTTC. This codes for CASSWTGTGFTYEQYF. The whole variable domain, filled in from reference TRBV5-1 and TRBJ2-7, reads KAGVTQTPRYLIKTRGQQVTLSCSPISGHRSVSWYQQTPGQGLQFLFEYFSETQRNKGNFPGRFSGRQFSNSRSEMNVSTLELGDSALYLCASSWTGTGFTYEQYFGPGTRLTVT.

There are many counts of this clonotype. The genes are TRBV13 and TRBJ1-2, with TRBD1 matching over 10 bases. CDR1 and CDR2 from the germline V gene are PRHDT and FYEKMQ (reference sequence). The trim removed 5 bases at V and 4 bases at J, leaving 7 bases unmatched. The CDR3 is 15 amino acids. CDR3 protein: CASSRRDRGAYGYTF. The CDR3 bases are TGTGCCAGCAGCCGCCGGGACAGGGGTGCCTATGGCTACACCTTC.

This clonotype was seen many times. The genes are TRBV21-1 and TRBJ2-3; the table's D call of TRBD1 was not tested on the DNA. TRBV21-1 is a recognized pseudogene. This CDR3 is built from 15 residues. CDR3 DNA: TGTGCCAGCAGCAAAGAAGTAGGGGTTAAGGATACGCAGTATTTT. This sequence encodes CASSKEVGVKDTQYF.

This clonotype has ten or more counts. The J gene is TRBJ1-2, the V gene TRBV7-2; D gene ambiguous. V lost 4 bases and J lost 4, with 13 bases in between. This CDR3 comprises 14 residues. CDR1 SGHTA and CDR2 FQGNSA come from the germline V gene. This chain's CDR3 is CASSSWELVYGYTF. The DNA of the CDR3 is TGTGCCAGCAGCTCATGGGAGCTGGTCTATGGCTACACCTTC.

Ten or more counts support this clonotype. The rearrangement joins TRBV25-1 to TRBJ1-1, with D uncertain. Germline V gene lookup returns CDR1 MGHDK and CDR2 SYGVNS. The CDR3 is 16 residues long. Trimming took 6 bases from V and 0 from J, leaving 17 bases between them. Here the CDR3 reads CASSRTSVGLNTEAFF. The CDR3 DNA is TGTGCCAGCAGCCGAACGAGTGTCGGTCTGAACACTGAAGCTTTCTTT.

This clonotype was found many times. The chain couples TRBV27 to TRBJ2-1; maybe TRBD2 (6 bases). This CDR3 is built from 15 residues. Trimming took off 8 bases at V and 5 bases at J, with 19 bases between the two ends. Germline lookup yields CDR1 MNHEY and CDR2 SMNVEV (reference sequence). This CDR3 reads CASGNSGLLDNEQFF. In DNA form, the CDR3 reads TGTGCCAGCGGGAATTCGGGACTCCTCGACAATGAGCAGTTCTTC.

This clonotype appeared many times. The chain has TRBV6-4 and TRBJ2-1; D unresolved. Germline lookup yields CDR1 MRHNA and CDR2 SNTAGT. Trimming cost V 3 bases and J 6 bases, with 9 bases left between them. The CDR3 is 13 amino acids. The CDR3 sequence is CASSDRNSNEQFF. The DNA for the CDR3 is TGTGCCAGCAGTGATCGGAACAGCAATGAGCAGTTCTTC.